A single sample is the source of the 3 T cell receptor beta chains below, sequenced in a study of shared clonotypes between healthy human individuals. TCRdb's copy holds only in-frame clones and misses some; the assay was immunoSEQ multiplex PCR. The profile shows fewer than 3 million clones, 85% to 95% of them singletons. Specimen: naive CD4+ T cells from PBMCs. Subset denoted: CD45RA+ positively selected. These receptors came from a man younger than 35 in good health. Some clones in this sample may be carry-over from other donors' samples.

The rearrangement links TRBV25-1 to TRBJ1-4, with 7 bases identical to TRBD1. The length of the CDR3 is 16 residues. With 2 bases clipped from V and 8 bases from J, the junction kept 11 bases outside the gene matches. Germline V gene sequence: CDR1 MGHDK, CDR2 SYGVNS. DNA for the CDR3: TGTGCCAGCAGTGAAAACAGGGGCGTCGGGTGGGAAAAACTGTTTTTT. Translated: CASSENRGVGWEKLFF. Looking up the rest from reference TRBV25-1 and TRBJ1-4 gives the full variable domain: EADIYQTPRYLVIGTGKKITLECSQTMGHDKMYWYQQDPGMELHLIHYSYGVNSTEKGDLSSESTVSRIRTEHFPLTLESARPSHTSQYLCASSENRGVGWEKLFFGSGTQLSVL.

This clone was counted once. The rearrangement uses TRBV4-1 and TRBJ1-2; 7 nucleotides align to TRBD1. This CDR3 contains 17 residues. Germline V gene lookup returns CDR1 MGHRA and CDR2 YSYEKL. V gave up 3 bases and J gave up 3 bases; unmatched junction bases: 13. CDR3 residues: CASSQGSPGDRYYGYTF. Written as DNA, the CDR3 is TGCGCCAGCAGCCAGGGATCTCCCGGGGACAGATACTATGGCTACACCTTC.

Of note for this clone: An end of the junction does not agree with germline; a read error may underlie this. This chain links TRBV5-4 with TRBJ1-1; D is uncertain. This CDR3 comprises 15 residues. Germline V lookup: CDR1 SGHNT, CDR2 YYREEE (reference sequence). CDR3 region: CASSQELGRDTEAFF. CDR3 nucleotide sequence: TGCGCCAGCAGCCAAGAATTAGGACGGGACACTGAAGCTTTCTTT.